These T cell receptor beta chains were read from a single sample in a study of PD-L1 blockade in urothelial cancer. The table came from immunoSEQ multiplex PCR; TCRdb's copy has only in-frame clones and leaves some out. The sample holds under 40,000 clones; approximately 90% are singletons and the top ten take around 1.8%. The material sequenced was PBMCs, taken around atezolizumab (anti-PD-L1) treatment. All receptors derive from a man between 60 and 75 years old with urothelial cancer. CDR3s include the opening cysteine and the closing phenylalanine or tryptophan. D genes are given only for firm matches. The size of a clone is reported for some rows only, either as once, few or many, or as a class for expanded clones.

NA	TRBV7-9	NA	TRBJ2-3	CASSLVLWGADTQYF	TGTGCCAGCAGCTTAGTCCTCTGGGGCGCAGATACGCAGTATTTT
NA	TRBV11-2	NA	TRBJ1-1	CASKSGDKAFF	TGTGCCAGCAAGTCGGGGGATAAAGCTTTCTTT
TRBD2	TRBV27	NA	TRBJ2-1	CASSLASGVGYEQFF	TGTGCCAGCAGTTTGGCTAGCGGAGTAGGCTATGAGCAGTTCTTC
NA	TRBV6-1	NA	TRBJ2-5	CASTHGGRETQYF	TGTGCCAGCACTCACGGGGGACGTGAGACCCAGTACTTC
NA	TRBV6-1	NA	TRBJ2-7	CARGRGLKVYEQYF	TGTGCCAGGGGAAGGGGACTGAAGGTCTACGAGCAGTACTTC
NA	TRBV11-3	NA	TRBJ2-2	CASSLIVPGELFF	TGTGCCAGCAGCTTAATCGTCCCCGGGGAGCTGTTTTTT
TRBD1	TRBV19	few	TRBJ2-7	CASSGQGAFEQYF	TGTGCCAGTAGTGGACAGGGGGCATTCGAGCAGTACTTC
NA	TRBV5-4	NA	TRBJ1-3	CASSTPQAGGNTIYF	TGTGCCAGCAGCACACCTCAGGCGGGAGGAAACACCATATATTTT
NA	TRBV4-1	NA	TRBJ2-1	CASSQDRGAGAPTNEQFF	TGCGCCAGCAGCCAAGATCGGGGGGCGGGAGCCCCTACAAATGAGCAGTTCTTC
NA	TRBV9	NA	TRBJ2-2	CASSVGQNTGELFF	TGTGCCAGCAGCGTGGGCCAGAACACCGGGGAGCTGTTTTTT
NA	TRBV9	NA	TRBJ2-7	CASSVGFTGSHEQYF	TGTGCCAGCAGCGTGGGATTTACAGGGTCCCACGAGCAGTACTTC
NA	TRBV9	NA	TRBJ2-2	CASSERSYTGELFF	TGTGCCAGCAGCGAGCGATCGTACACCGGGGAGCTGTTTTTT
NA	TRBV6-5	NA	TRBJ1-4	CASSYIGATNEKLFF	TGTGCCAGCAGTTACATCGGGGCAACTAATGAAAAACTGTTTTTT
NA	TRBV5-6	NA	TRBJ2-1	CASSHRELGYEQFF	TGTGCCAGCAGCCACCGGGAACTTGGGTATGAGCAGTTCTTC
NA	TRBV28	once	TRBJ1-2	CASRRNGYTF	TGTGCCAGCAGGAGGAACGGCTACACCTTC
NA	TRBV7-2	once	TRBJ2-1	CASSLRPDSYNEQFF	TGTGCCAGCAGCTTACGCCCAGACTCCTACAATGAGCAGTTCTTC
TRBD1	TRBV11-3	NA	TRBJ2-7	CASSLTGGNSYEQYF	TGTGCCAGCAGCTTAACAGGGGGCAACTCCTACGAGCAGTACTTC
NA	TRBV12-5	few	TRBJ1-6	CASRVGSGNSPLHF	TGTGCTAGCCGGGTGGGATCGGGGAATTCACCCCTCCACTTT
NA	TRBV5-5	NA	TRBJ1-2	CASSLDLPGNGYGYTF	TGTGCCAGCAGCTTGGATCTCCCAGGGAATGGATATGGCTACACCTTC
NA	TRBV27	NA	TRBJ2-7	CASSQTQVADEQYF	TGTGCCAGCAGTCAGACCCAGGTGGCTGACGAGCAGTACTTC
TRBD1	TRBV28	NA	TRBJ1-5	CASSPRDRGDGQPQHF	TGTGCCAGCAGTCCGCGGGACAGGGGAGACGGACAGCCCCAGCATTTT
NA	TRBV6-5	NA	TRBJ1-2	CASSYQSGQIYGYTF	TGTGCCAGCAGTTACCAATCCGGACAGATCTATGGCTACACCTTC
NA	TRBV4-3	NA	TRBJ2-1	CASSQESGGTYNEQFF	TGCGCCAGCAGCCAAGAGTCGGGCGGGACCTACAATGAGCAGTTCTTC
TRBD1	TRBV5-1	NA	TRBJ2-7	CASSLGQGAPEQYF	TGCGCCAGCAGCTTGGGACAGGGGGCGCCCGAGCAGTACTTC
TRBD2	TRBV11-2	NA	TRBJ2-2	CASSILAGVNTGELFF	TGTGCCAGCAGCATTCTAGCGGGGGTGAACACCGGGGAGCTGTTTTTT
TRBD2	TRBV10-3	NA	TRBJ2-1	CAISEETSGYNEQFF	TGTGCCATCAGTGAGGAGACTAGCGGGTACAATGAGCAGTTCTTC
NA	TRBV19	NA	TRBJ2-2	CASMGGRDPGELFF	TGTGCCAGTATGGGGGGGCGCGACCCCGGGGAGCTGTTTTTT
NA	TRBV6-5	once	TRBJ2-2	CASSPRGSNTGELFF	TGTGCCAGCAGTCCGCGGGGATCGAACACCGGGGAGCTGTTTTTT
NA	TRBV4-1	NA	TRBJ2-2	CASSLRGQNTGELFF	TGCGCCAGCAGCCTAAGGGGACAAAACACCGGGGAGCTGTTTTTT
NA	TRBV6-5	NA	TRBJ1-2	CASSYSSTTNYGYTF	TGTGCCAGCAGTTACTCGAGTACCACTAACTATGGCTACACCTTC
TRBD1	TRBV5-1	NA	TRBJ2-1	CASSPRGTDKNEQFF	TGCGCCAGCAGCCCAAGAGGGACAGATAAAAATGAGCAGTTCTTC
TRBD1	TRBV27	NA	TRBJ1-1	CASSFYRGGNTEAFF	TGTGCCAGCAGTTTCTACAGGGGTGGGAACACTGAAGCTTTCTTT
NA	TRBV6-6	NA	TRBJ2-7	CASSYSAAGDYEQYF	TGTGCCAGCAGTTATAGCGCAGCCGGTGATTACGAGCAGTACTTC
NA	TRBV28	NA	TRBJ1-4	CASNKQQGTNEKLFF	TGTGCCAGCAATAAACAACAGGGAACTAATGAAAAACTGTTTTTT
TRBD1	TRBV19	NA	TRBJ1-1	CASRGDRQNTEAFF	TGTGCCAGTAGAGGGGACAGACAGAACACTGAAGCTTTCTTT
NA	TRBV21-1	NA	TRBJ2-1	CASSKPSRRDEQFF	TGTGCCAGCAGCAAACCATCTAGGCGTGATGAGCAGTTCTTC